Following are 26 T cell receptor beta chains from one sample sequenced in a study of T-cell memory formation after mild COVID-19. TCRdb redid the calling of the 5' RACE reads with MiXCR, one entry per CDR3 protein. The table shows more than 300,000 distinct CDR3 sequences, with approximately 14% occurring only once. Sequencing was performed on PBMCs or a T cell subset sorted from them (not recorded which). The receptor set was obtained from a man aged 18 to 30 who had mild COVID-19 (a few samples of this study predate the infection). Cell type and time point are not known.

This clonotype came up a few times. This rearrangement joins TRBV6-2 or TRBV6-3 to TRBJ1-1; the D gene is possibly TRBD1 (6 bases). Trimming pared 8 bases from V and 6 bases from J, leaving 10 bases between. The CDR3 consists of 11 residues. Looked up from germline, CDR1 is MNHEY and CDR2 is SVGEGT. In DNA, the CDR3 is TGTGCCAGCCCCAGGGGATCTGAAGCTTTCTTT. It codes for CASPRGSEAFF.

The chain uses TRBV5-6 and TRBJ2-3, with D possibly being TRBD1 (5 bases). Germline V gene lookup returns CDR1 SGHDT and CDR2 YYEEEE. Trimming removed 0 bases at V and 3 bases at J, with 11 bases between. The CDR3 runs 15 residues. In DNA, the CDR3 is TGTGCCAGCAGCTTGGGTCGTCAGGGAACAGATACGCAGTATTTT. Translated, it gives CASSLGRQGTDTQYF.

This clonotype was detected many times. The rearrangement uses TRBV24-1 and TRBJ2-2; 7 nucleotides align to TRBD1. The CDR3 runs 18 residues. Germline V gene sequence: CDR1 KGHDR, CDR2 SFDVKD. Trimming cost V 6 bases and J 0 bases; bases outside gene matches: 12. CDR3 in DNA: TGTGCCACCAGTTCGAGGACAGGAAAAACCGCGAACACCGGGGAGCTGTTTTTT. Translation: CATSSRTGKTANTGELFF.

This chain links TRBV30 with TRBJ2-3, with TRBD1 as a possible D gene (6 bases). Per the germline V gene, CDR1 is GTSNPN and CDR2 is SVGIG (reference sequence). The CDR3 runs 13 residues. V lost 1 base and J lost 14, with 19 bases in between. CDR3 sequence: CAWSGTLDSPPYF. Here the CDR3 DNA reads TGTGCCTGGAGTGGCACGCTGGACAGCCCCCCGTATTTT.

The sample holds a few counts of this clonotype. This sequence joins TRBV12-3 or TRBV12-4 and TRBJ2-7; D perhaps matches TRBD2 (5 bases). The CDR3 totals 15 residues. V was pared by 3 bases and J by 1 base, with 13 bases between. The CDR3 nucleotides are TGTGCCAGCAGTTTCCTCCTCGGGGATTCCTACGAGCAGTACTTC. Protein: CASSFLLGDSYEQYF.

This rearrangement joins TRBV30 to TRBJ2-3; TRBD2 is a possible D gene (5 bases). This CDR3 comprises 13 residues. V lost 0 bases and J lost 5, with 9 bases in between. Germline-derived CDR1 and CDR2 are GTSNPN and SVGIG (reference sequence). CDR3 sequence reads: CAWSVFGVDTQYF. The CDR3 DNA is TGTGCCTGGAGTGTATTCGGGGTAGATACGCAGTATTTT.

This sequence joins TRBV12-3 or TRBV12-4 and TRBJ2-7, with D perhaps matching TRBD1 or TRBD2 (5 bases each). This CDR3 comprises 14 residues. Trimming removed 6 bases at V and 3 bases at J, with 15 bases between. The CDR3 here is CASSTGAPLYEQYV. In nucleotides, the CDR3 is TGTGCCAGCAGCACCGGGGCACCCCTCTACGAGCAGTACGTC.

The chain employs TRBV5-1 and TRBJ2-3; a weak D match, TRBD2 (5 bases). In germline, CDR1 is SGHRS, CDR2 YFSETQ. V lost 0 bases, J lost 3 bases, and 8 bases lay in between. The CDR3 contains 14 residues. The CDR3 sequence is CASSLATGTDTQYF. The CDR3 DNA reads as TGCGCCAGCAGCTTGGCAACGGGGACAGATACGCAGTATTTT.

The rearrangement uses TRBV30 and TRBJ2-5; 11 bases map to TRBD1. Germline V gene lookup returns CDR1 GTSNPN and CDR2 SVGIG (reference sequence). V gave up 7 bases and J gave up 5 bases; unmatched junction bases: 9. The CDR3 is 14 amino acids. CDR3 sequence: CASTRTGGFETQYF. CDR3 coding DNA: TGTGCCTCAACCAGGACAGGGGGCTTTGAGACCCAGTACTTC.

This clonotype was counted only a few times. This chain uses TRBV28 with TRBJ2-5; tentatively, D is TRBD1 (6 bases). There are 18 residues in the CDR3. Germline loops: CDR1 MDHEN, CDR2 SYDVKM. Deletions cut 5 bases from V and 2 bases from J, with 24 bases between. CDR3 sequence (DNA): TGTGCCAGCAGTGGCCTTGGGACACCCGTGATTTTGCAAGAGACCCAGTACTTC. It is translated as CASSGLGTPVILQETQYF.

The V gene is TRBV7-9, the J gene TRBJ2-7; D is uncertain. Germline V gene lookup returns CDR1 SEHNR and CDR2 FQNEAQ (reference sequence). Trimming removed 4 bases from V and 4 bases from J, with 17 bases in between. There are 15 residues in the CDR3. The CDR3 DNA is TGTGCCAGCAGCTCCCGGCCCACGAGACCTTACGAGCAGTACTTC. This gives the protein CASSSRPTRPYEQYF.

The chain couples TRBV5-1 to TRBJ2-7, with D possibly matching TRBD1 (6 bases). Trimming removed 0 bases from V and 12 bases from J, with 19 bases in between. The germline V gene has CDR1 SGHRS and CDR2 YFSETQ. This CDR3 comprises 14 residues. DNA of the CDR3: TGCGCCAGCAGCTTGGTTATCGCAGGGGACCCCGGGTACGTC. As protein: CASSLVIAGDPGYV.

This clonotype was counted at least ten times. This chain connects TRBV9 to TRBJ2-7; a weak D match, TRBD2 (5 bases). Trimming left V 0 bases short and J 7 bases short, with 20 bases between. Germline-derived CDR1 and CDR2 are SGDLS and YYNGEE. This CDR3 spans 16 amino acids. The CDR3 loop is CASSVGPAQRVEEQYF. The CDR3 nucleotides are TGTGCCAGCAGCGTAGGGCCAGCACAGAGGGTCGAAGAGCAGTACTTC.

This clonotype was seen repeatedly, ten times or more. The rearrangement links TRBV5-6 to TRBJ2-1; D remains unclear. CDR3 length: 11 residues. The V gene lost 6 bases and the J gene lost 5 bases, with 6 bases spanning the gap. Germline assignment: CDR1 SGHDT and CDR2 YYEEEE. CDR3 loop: CASTKNNEQFF. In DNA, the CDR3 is TGTGCCAGCACCAAGAACAATGAGCAGTTCTTC.

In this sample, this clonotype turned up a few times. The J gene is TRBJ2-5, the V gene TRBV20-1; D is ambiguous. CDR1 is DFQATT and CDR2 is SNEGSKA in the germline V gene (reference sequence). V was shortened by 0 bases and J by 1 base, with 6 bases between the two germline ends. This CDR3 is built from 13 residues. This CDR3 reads CSARETSQETQYF. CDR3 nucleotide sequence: TGCAGTGCTAGAGAGACTTCCCAAGAGACCCAGTACTTC.

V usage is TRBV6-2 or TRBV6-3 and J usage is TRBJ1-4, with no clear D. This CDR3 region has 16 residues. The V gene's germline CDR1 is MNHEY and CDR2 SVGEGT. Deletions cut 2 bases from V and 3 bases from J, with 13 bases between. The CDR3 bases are TGTGCCAGCAGTTACGGGTCGACGGGCTCTAATGAAAAACTGTTTTTT. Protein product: CASSYGSTGSNEKLFF.

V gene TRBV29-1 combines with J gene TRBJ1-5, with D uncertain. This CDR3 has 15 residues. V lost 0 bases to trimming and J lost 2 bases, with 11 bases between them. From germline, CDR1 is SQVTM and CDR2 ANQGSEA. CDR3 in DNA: TGCAGCGTTGAAGATTCTGGGGAGGGCAATCAGCCCCAGCATTTT. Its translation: CSVEDSGEGNQPQHF.

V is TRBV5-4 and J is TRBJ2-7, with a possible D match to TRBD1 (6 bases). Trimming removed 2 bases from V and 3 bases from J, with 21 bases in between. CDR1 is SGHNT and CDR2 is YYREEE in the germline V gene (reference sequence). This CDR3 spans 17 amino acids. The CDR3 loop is CASSFKAAGDNYYEQYF. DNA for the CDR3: TGTGCCAGCAGCTTTAAGGCAGCAGGGGATAATTACTACGAGCAGTACTTC.

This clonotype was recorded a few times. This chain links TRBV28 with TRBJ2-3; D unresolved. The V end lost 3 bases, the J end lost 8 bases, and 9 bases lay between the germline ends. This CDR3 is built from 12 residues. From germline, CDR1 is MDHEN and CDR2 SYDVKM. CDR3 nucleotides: TGTGCCAGCAGTTTCCGGCTCAGTACGCAGTATTTT. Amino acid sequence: CASSFRLSTQYF.

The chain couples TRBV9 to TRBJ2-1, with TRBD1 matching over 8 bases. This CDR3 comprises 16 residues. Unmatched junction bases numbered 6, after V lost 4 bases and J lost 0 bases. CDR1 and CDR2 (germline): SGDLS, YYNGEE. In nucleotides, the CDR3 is TGTGCCAGCAGCCTCGGACAGGGTACCTCCTACAATGAGCAGTTCTTC. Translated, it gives CASSLGQGTSYNEQFF.

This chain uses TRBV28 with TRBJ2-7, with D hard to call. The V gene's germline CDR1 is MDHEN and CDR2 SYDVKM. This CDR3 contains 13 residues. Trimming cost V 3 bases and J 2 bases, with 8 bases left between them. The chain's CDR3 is CASSLTETYEQYF. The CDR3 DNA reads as TGTGCCAGCAGTTTGACGGAGACCTACGAGCAGTACTTC. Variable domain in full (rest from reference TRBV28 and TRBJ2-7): DVKVTQSSRYLVKRTGEKVFLECVQDMDHENMFWYRQDPGLGLRLIYFSYDVKMKEKGDIPEGYSVSREKKERFSLILESASTNQTSMYLCASSLTETYEQYFGPGTRLTVT.

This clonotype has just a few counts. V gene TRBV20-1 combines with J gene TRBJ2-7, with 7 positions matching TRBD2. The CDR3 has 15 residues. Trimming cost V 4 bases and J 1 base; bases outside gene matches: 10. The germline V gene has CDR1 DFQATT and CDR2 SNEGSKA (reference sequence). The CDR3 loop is CSANPGGIGSYEQYF. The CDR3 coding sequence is TGCAGTGCTAATCCCGGGGGGATCGGATCCTACGAGCAGTACTTC.

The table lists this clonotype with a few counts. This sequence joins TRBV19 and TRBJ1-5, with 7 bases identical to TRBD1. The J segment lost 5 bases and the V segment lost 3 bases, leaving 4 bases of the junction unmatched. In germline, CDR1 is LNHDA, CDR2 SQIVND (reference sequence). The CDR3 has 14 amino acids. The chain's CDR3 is CASSIEGAHQPQHF. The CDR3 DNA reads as TGTGCCAGTAGTATCGAGGGGGCCCATCAGCCCCAGCATTTT.

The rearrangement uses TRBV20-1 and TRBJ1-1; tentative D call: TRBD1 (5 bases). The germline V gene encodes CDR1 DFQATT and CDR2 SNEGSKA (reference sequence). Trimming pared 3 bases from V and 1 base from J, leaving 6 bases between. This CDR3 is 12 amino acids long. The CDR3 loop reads CSARGPNTEAFF. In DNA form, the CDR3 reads TGCAGTGCTAGGGGGCCGAACACTGAAGCTTTCTTT.

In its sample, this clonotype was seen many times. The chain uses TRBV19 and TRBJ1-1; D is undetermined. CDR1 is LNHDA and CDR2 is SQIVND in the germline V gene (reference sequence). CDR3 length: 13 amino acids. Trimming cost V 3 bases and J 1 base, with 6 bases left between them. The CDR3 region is CASSILQNTEAFF. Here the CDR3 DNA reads TGTGCCAGTAGTATCTTACAGAACACTGAAGCTTTCTTT.

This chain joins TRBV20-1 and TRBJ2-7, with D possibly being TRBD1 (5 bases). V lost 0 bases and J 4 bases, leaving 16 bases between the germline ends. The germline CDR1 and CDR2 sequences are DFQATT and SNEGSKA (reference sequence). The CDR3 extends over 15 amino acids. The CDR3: CSARDRRRGPYEQYF. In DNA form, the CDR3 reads TGCAGTGCTAGAGATCGGCGAAGGGGCCCTTACGAGCAGTACTTC.